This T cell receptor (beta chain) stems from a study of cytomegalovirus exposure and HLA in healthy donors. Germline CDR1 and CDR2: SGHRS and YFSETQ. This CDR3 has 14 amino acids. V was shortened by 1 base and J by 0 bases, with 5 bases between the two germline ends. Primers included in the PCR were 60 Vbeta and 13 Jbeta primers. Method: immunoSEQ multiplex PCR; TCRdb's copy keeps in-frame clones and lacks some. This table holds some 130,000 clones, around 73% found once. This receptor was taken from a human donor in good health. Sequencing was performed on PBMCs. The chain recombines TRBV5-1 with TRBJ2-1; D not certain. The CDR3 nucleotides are TGCGCCAGCAGCTTGCCGAGCTCCTACAATGAGCAGTTCTTC. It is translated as CASSLPSSYNEQFF.